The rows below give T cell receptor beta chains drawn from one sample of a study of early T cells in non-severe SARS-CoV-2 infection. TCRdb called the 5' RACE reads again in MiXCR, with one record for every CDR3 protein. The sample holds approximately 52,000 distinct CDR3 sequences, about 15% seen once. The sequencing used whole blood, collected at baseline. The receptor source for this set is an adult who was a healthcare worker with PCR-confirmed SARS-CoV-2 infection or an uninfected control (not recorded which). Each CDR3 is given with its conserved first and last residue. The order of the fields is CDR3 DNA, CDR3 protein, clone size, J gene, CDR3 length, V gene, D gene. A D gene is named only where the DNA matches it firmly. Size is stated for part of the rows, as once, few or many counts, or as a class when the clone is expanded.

CDR3 DNA: TGTGCCAGTAGTCCGGACTTGGAAGAAAAACTGTTTTTT
CDR3 protein: CASSPDLEEKLFF
clone size: few
J gene: TRBJ1-4
CDR3 length: 13
V gene: TRBV19
D gene: NA

CDR3 DNA: TGCGCCAGTCTCCCTGGGACTAGCACAGATACGCAGTATTTT
CDR3 protein: CASLPGTSTDTQYF
clone size: NA
J gene: TRBJ2-3
CDR3 length: 14
V gene: TRBV5-1
D gene: NA

CDR3 DNA: TGTGCCAGCTCACTCACGGAGACTAGCGGGAGCGTCGAGCAGTACTTC
CDR3 protein: CASSLTETSGSVEQYF
clone size: few
J gene: TRBJ2-7
CDR3 length: 16
V gene: TRBV18
D gene: TRBD2

CDR3 DNA: TGCGCCAGCAGCACCGTTCAGGTTCCCGGAAAGAAGTCTGGCTACACCTTC
CDR3 protein: CASSTVQVPGKKSGYTF
clone size: NA
J gene: TRBJ1-2
CDR3 length: 17
V gene: TRBV5-1
D gene: NA

CDR3 DNA: TGTGCCAGCAGTTTTGAGGGCAATGAGCAGTTCTTC
CDR3 protein: CASSFEGNEQFF
clone size: NA
J gene: TRBJ2-1
CDR3 length: 12
V gene: TRBV12-3/TRBV12-4
D gene: NA

CDR3 DNA: TGTGCCAGCAGCACGGGGACAGTGCCAACCGGGGAGCTGTTTTTT
CDR3 protein: CASSTGTVPTGELFF
clone size: many
J gene: TRBJ2-2
CDR3 length: 15
V gene: TRBV7-3
D gene: TRBD1

CDR3 DNA: TGTGCCAGCAGCACGGGGGGCACAGATACGCAGTATTTT
CDR3 protein: CASSTGGTDTQYF
clone size: NA
J gene: TRBJ2-3
CDR3 length: 13
V gene: TRBV2
D gene: NA

CDR3 DNA: TGTGCCAGCAGGCTACAGGAGACAGGGGGCACCGGGGAGCTGTTTTTT
CDR3 protein: CASRLQETGGTGELFF
clone size: few
J gene: TRBJ2-2
CDR3 length: 16
V gene: TRBV12-3/TRBV12-4
D gene: TRBD1

CDR3 DNA: TGTGCCAGCTCACCGGTAGGGACAGGGGGCACAGATACGCAGTATTTT
CDR3 protein: CASSPVGTGGTDTQYF
clone size: NA
J gene: TRBJ2-3
CDR3 length: 16
V gene: TRBV18
D gene: TRBD1

CDR3 DNA: TGTGCCACCAGCAGAGATGCCGGGACTAGCGATTGGCCCTACGAGCAGTACTTC
CDR3 protein: CATSRDAGTSDWPYEQYF
clone size: NA
J gene: TRBJ2-7
CDR3 length: 18
V gene: TRBV15
D gene: TRBD2

CDR3 DNA: TGTGCCAGCAGCGAGGGACAGGGGGCAGAGACCCAGTACTTC
CDR3 protein: CASSEGQGAETQYF
clone size: few
J gene: TRBJ2-5
CDR3 length: 14
V gene: TRBV9
D gene: TRBD1

CDR3 DNA: TGTGCCAGCAGCTCTAGGGGACACGAAGGCTATGGCTACACCTTC
CDR3 protein: CASSSRGHEGYGYTF
clone size: few
J gene: TRBJ1-2
CDR3 length: 15
V gene: TRBV7-2
D gene: NA

CDR3 DNA: TGCGCCAGCAGGGCTAGCGTAAGCACAGATACGCAGTATTTT
CDR3 protein: CASRASVSTDTQYF
clone size: NA
J gene: TRBJ2-3
CDR3 length: 14
V gene: TRBV5-1
D gene: NA

CDR3 DNA: TGTGCCAGCAGCTTAAATGGGGATCAGCCCCAGCATTTT
CDR3 protein: CASSLNGDQPQHF
clone size: many
J gene: TRBJ1-5
CDR3 length: 13
V gene: TRBV7-2
D gene: NA

CDR3 DNA: TGCAGTGCTAGGGGGGCAGGGGGTTCGAACACTGAAGCTTTCTTT
CDR3 protein: CSARGAGGSNTEAFF
clone size: NA
J gene: TRBJ1-1
CDR3 length: 15
V gene: TRBV20-1
D gene: TRBD1

CDR3 DNA: TGTGCCAGCACGCACCGGGGTAGCAATCAGCCCCAGCATTTT
CDR3 protein: CASTHRGSNQPQHF
clone size: few
J gene: TRBJ1-5
CDR3 length: 14
V gene: TRBV27
D gene: NA

CDR3 DNA: TGTGCCAGCAGTTTGTCGGCTGAATACTATGGCTACACCTTC
CDR3 protein: CASSLSAEYYGYTF
clone size: many
J gene: TRBJ1-2
CDR3 length: 14
V gene: TRBV12-3/TRBV12-4
D gene: NA

CDR3 DNA: TGTGCCAGCAGGGACTGGTGGAACACAGATACGCAGTATTTT
CDR3 protein: CASRDWWNTDTQYF
clone size: few
J gene: TRBJ2-3
CDR3 length: 14
V gene: TRBV7-2
D gene: NA

CDR3 DNA: TGTGCCAGCAGCTTGGGACAGCAAGAAGAGACCCAGTACTTC
CDR3 protein: CASSLGQQEETQYF
clone size: NA
J gene: TRBJ2-5
CDR3 length: 14
V gene: TRBV5-4
D gene: NA

CDR3 DNA: TGTGCCAGCAGCTGGGTTGACTATGGCTACACCTTC
CDR3 protein: CASSWVDYGYTF
clone size: NA
J gene: TRBJ1-2
CDR3 length: 12
V gene: TRBV5-6
D gene: NA

CDR3 DNA: TGCGCCAGCAGCCCAGGACAGGGCGATGGGCAGTACTTC
CDR3 protein: CASSPGQGDGQYF
clone size: NA
J gene: TRBJ2-7
CDR3 length: 13
V gene: TRBV5-1
D gene: TRBD1

CDR3 DNA: TGTGCCAGCTCACCACCCCGGGGGTCCTACGAGCAGTACTTC
CDR3 protein: CASSPPRGSYEQYF
clone size: few
J gene: TRBJ2-7
CDR3 length: 14
V gene: TRBV18
D gene: NA

CDR3 DNA: TGTGCCAGCAGTTTACGGCAGGGGAGCACTGAAGCTTTCTTT
CDR3 protein: CASSLRQGSTEAFF
clone size: NA
J gene: TRBJ1-1
CDR3 length: 14
V gene: TRBV12-3/TRBV12-4
D gene: NA

CDR3 DNA: TGTGCCAGCAGCATTAACAGGGATCCCTACAATGAGCAGTTCTTC
CDR3 protein: CASSINRDPYNEQFF
clone size: few
J gene: TRBJ2-1
CDR3 length: 15
V gene: TRBV6-5
D gene: NA

CDR3 DNA: TGTGCCAGCACCATCGCGTCGGGCGTCGAGCAGTACTTC
CDR3 protein: CASTIASGVEQYF
clone size: NA
J gene: TRBJ2-7
CDR3 length: 13
V gene: TRBV28
D gene: NA

CDR3 DNA: TGTGCCAGCAGTTACTCGAGGACAGGGGGCGGATACGGCTACACCTTC
CDR3 protein: CASSYSRTGGGYGYTF
clone size: NA
J gene: TRBJ1-2
CDR3 length: 16
V gene: TRBV6-5
D gene: TRBD1

CDR3 DNA: TGTGCCAGCAGTTTAATGCTGCATACCTACGAGCAGTACTTC
CDR3 protein: CASSLMLHTYEQYF
clone size: NA
J gene: TRBJ2-7
CDR3 length: 14
V gene: TRBV12-3/TRBV12-4
D gene: NA

CDR3 DNA: TGTGCCAGCAGCCGCCCGCGGGATACGCAGTATTTT
CDR3 protein: CASSRPRDTQYF
clone size: NA
J gene: TRBJ2-3
CDR3 length: 12
V gene: TRBV7-2
D gene: NA

CDR3 DNA: TGTGCCAGCAGCTTAGATAATTCACCCCTCCACTTT
CDR3 protein: CASSLDNSPLHF
clone size: NA
J gene: TRBJ1-6
CDR3 length: 12
V gene: TRBV7-2
D gene: NA

CDR3 DNA: TGTGCCAGCTCACCTCAGGGACAGGGGGCGAGTGAGCAGTACTTC
CDR3 protein: CASSPQGQGASEQYF
clone size: few
J gene: TRBJ2-7
CDR3 length: 15
V gene: TRBV18
D gene: TRBD1

CDR3 DNA: TGCGCCAGCAGCCCCGGGACTAGCGAGGACAATGAGCAGTTCTTC
CDR3 protein: CASSPGTSEDNEQFF
clone size: once
J gene: TRBJ2-1
CDR3 length: 15
V gene: TRBV4-1
D gene: TRBD2

CDR3 DNA: TGCAGTGCAAATAGCGGAGCTAAAGAGGAGCAGTTCTTC
CDR3 protein: CSANSGAKEEQFF
clone size: many
J gene: TRBJ2-1
CDR3 length: 13
V gene: TRBV20-1
D gene: NA

CDR3 DNA: TGTGCCAGCAGCCATGACAGGGTGCGCTACACCTTC
CDR3 protein: CASSHDRVRYTF
clone size: NA
J gene: TRBJ1-2
CDR3 length: 12
V gene: TRBV12-3/TRBV12-4
D gene: TRBD1

CDR3 DNA: TGTGCCAGCGCCCCGGCGGGGGGCGACGTGGAGACCCAGTACTTC
CDR3 protein: CASAPAGGDVETQYF
clone size: few
J gene: TRBJ2-5
CDR3 length: 15
V gene: TRBV28
D gene: TRBD2

CDR3 DNA: TGTGCCAGCTCACCTTCAGCCGGGACAGCGACCTACGAGCAGTACTTC
CDR3 protein: CASSPSAGTATYEQYF
clone size: NA
J gene: TRBJ2-7
CDR3 length: 16
V gene: TRBV18
D gene: TRBD1

CDR3 DNA: TGCGCCAGCAGCTTGTCACCTACCGGGAACAATCAGCCCCAGCATTTT
CDR3 protein: CASSLSPTGNNQPQHF
clone size: few
J gene: TRBJ1-5
CDR3 length: 16
V gene: TRBV5-1
D gene: NA

CDR3 DNA: TGTGCCAGCAGCCCTCCGGAGTTCGCTGAAGCTTTCTTT
CDR3 protein: CASSPPEFAEAFF
clone size: NA
J gene: TRBJ1-1
CDR3 length: 13
V gene: TRBV7-9
D gene: NA

CDR3 DNA: TGTGCCACCAGTGACCCCCGGACAGCCGATGAAAAACTGTTTTTT
CDR3 protein: CATSDPRTADEKLFF
clone size: NA
J gene: TRBJ1-4
CDR3 length: 15
V gene: TRBV24-1
D gene: NA

CDR3 DNA: TGTGCCAGCAGCCCCCGGGACACTCTTCAAGAGACCCAGTACTTC
CDR3 protein: CASSPRDTLQETQYF
clone size: few
J gene: TRBJ2-5
CDR3 length: 15
V gene: TRBV5-4
D gene: NA

CDR3 DNA: NA
CDR3 protein: CASSVGQGNSPLHF
clone size: NA
J gene: TRBJ1-6
CDR3 length: 14
V gene: TRBV9
D gene: NA

CDR3 DNA: TGTGCCAGCACCTACCTGATCAATCCGGGACAGGGGGCTGAAGCTTTCTTT
CDR3 protein: CASTYLINPGQGAEAFF
clone size: NA
J gene: TRBJ1-1
CDR3 length: 17
V gene: TRBV5-4
D gene: TRBD1

CDR3 DNA: TGTGCCAGCAGTTTGGCGGGGCCCACCGGGGAGCTGTTTTTT
CDR3 protein: CASSLAGPTGELFF
clone size: NA
J gene: TRBJ2-2
CDR3 length: 14
V gene: TRBV28
D gene: NA

CDR3 DNA: TGCGCCAGCGGCCGACTAGCGGGCATCACAGATACGCAGTATTTT
CDR3 protein: CASGRLAGITDTQYF
clone size: NA
J gene: TRBJ2-3
CDR3 length: 15
V gene: TRBV5-1
D gene: TRBD2

CDR3 DNA: TGTGCCAGCAGCCAAGGGGTGACTACGCAGTATTTT
CDR3 protein: CASSQGVTTQYF
clone size: few
J gene: TRBJ2-3
CDR3 length: 12
V gene: TRBV3-1
D gene: NA

CDR3 DNA: TGTGCCAGCACCGGGGATTTCTACGAGCAGTACTTC
CDR3 protein: CASTGDFYEQYF
clone size: NA
J gene: TRBJ2-7
CDR3 length: 12
V gene: TRBV12-3/TRBV12-4
D gene: NA

CDR3 DNA: TGTGCCAGCAGCCAAGGAAGTTCTGGGGCCAACGTCCTGACTTTC
CDR3 protein: CASSQGSSGANVLTF
clone size: NA
J gene: TRBJ2-6
CDR3 length: 15
V gene: TRBV14
D gene: NA

CDR3 DNA: TGTGCCAGCAGCTTGCAGGGGTTCAACGCCGGGGAGCTGTTTTTT
CDR3 protein: CASSLQGFNAGELFF
clone size: NA
J gene: TRBJ2-2
CDR3 length: 15
V gene: TRBV11-2
D gene: NA

CDR3 DNA: TGTGCCAGCAGCCTGGGGACTAGCGGGGGCATAACCGGGGAGCTGTTTTTT
CDR3 protein: CASSLGTSGGITGELFF
clone size: NA
J gene: TRBJ2-2
CDR3 length: 17
V gene: TRBV5-4
D gene: TRBD2

CDR3 DNA: TGTGCCAGCAGACGTACCCTACAGAACACTGAAGCTTTCTTT
CDR3 protein: CASRRTLQNTEAFF
clone size: many
J gene: TRBJ1-1
CDR3 length: 14
V gene: TRBV12-3/TRBV12-4
D gene: NA

CDR3 DNA: TGCGCCAGCGGGGGACTAGCGCAAGAGACCCAGTACTTC
CDR3 protein: CASGGLAQETQYF
clone size: few
J gene: TRBJ2-5
CDR3 length: 13
V gene: TRBV10-1
D gene: TRBD2